The sequence of this TCR beta chain was determined in a study of beta chain features in type 1 diabetes. The V and J ends lost 3 bases and 4 bases respectively, with 6 bases between them. Germline CDR1 MDHEN, CDR2 SYDVKM. This CDR3 contains 12 residues. A note on this clone: Antigen specificity is unknown.

Study observations and caveats: Researchers report that Type 1 diabetes patients had moderately but significantly shorter TCRB CDR3s across all four CD4+ subsets.

What was sequenced were expressed TCRB transcripts, since all of the isolated RNA had been reverse transcribed. The repertoire was sequenced with immunoSEQ multiplex PCR; TCRdb's copy has only in-frame clones and lacks some. In the table there are approximately 250,000 clones, 24% of which are singletons. The J gene is TRBJ1-2, the V gene TRBV28; D is ambiguous. The receptor was isolated from a woman aged 30 to 39 with type 1 diabetes. What was sequenced was naive CD4+ T cells from blood. As DNA, the CDR3 is TGTGCCAGCAGTTTTAGTATCTATGGCTACACCTTC. This sequence encodes CASSFSIYGYTF.